This T cell receptor beta chain was sequenced during a study of T cell repertoires in cytomegalovirus infection. Whole-study context: Alongside well-studied HLA-B-restricted CMV epitopes, recently identified HLA-C-restricted CMV epitopes were also used.

Deletions cut 1 base from V and 6 bases from J, with 7 bases between. From germline, CDR1 is SGHVS and CDR2 FNYEAQ. The CDR3 totals 13 residues. TCRdb reanalysed the reads using MiXCR and keeps one entry per CDR3 protein. The sample carries approximately 990,000 distinct CDR3 sequences, 31% recorded once. This clonotype occurred many times. Its antigen is unknown. Findings and caveats of the study: Clonotype analysis showed dominance of the ex vivo response by HLA-C-restricted CMV-specific TCR beta clonotypes.

This sequence joins TRBV7-6 and TRBJ2-1, with D perhaps assigned TRBD1 or TRBD2 (5 bases each). This TCR came from a human donor in good health (CMV status not recorded). Some clones in this sample may be carry-over from other donors' samples. The sample consisted of cultured CD8+ T cells from PBMCs, taken from culture after CMV antigen stimulation. The CDR3 region has the DNA TGTGCCAGCAGCTTAGGAGGGGTCAATGAGCAGTTCTTC. This encodes CASSLGGVNEQFF.